The present T cell receptor beta chain was sequenced within a study of T cell responses to AZD1222 COVID-19 vaccine. Germline CDR1 MDHEN, CDR2 SYDVKM. V shed 7 bases and J shed 3 bases, with 18 bases lying between them. This CDR3 has 15 residues. Sequencing used immunoSEQ multiplex PCR; TCRdb keeps in-frame clones, though not all of them. The sample yields 140,000 to 150,000 clones, roughly 90% seen once. Findings of the study overall: Spike-specific TCR depth and breadth grew after two AZD1222 doses. Across the whole spike, CD4 TCRs peaked at regions 160-218 and 743-854.

To note about this clone: The antigen remains unidentified.

The sequence was obtained from an adult in good health. The sample here was peripheral blood, taken on day 0 of AZD1222 vaccination. The J gene is TRBJ1-2, the V gene TRBV28; D gene ambiguous. CDR3 DNA sequence: TGTGCCAGCACAGTGACTCCCCGCCCCGACTATGGCTACACCTTC. Its translation is CASTVTPRPDYGYTF.